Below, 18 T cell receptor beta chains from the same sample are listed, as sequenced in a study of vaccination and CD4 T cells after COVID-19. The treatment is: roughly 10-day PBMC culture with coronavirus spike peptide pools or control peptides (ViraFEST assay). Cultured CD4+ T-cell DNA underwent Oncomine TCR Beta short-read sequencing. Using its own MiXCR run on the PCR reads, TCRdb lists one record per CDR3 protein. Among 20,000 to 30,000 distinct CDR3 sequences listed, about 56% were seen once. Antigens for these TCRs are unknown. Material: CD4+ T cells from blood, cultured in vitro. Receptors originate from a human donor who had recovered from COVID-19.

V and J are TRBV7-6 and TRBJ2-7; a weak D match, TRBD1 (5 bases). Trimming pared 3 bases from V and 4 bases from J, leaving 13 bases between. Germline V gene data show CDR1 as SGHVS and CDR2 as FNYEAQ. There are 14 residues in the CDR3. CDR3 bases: TGTGCCAGCAGCTTTACGACAGTGGGGTACGAGCAGTACTTC. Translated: CASSFTTVGYEQYF. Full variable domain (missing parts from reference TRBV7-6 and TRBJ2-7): GAGVSQSPRYKVTKRGQDVALRCDPISGHVSLYWYRQALGQGPEFLTYFNYEAQQDKSGLPNDRFSAERPEGSISTLTIQRTEQRDSAMYRCASSFTTVGYEQYFGPGTRLTVT.

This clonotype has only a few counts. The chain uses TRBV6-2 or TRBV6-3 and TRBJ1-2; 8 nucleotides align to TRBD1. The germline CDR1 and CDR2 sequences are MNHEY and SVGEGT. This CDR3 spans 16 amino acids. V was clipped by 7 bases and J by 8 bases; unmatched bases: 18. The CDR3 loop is CASNTARDRTRWGYTF. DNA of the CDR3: TGTGCCAGCAACACAGCACGGGACAGGACCCGTTGGGGCTACACCTTC.

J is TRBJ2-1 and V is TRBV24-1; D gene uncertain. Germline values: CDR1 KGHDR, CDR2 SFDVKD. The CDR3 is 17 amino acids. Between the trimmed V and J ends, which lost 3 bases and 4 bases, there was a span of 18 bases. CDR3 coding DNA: TGTGCCACCAGTGATGGACCCAGCGACAAGATATACAATGAGCAGTTCTTC. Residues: CATSDGPSDKIYNEQFF.

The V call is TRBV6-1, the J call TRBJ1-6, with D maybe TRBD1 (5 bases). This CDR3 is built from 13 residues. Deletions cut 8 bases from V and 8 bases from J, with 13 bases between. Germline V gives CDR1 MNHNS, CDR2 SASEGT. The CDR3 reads CASAGTADSPLHF. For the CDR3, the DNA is TGTGCCAGCGCAGGGACGGCTGATTCACCCCTCCACTTT.

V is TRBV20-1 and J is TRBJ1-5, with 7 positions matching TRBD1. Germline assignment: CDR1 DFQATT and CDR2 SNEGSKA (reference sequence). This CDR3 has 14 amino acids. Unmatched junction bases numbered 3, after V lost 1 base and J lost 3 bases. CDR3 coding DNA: TGCAGTGCTAGAGTAGGGACAGTCAATCAGCCCCAGCATTTT. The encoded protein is CSARVGTVNQPQHF.

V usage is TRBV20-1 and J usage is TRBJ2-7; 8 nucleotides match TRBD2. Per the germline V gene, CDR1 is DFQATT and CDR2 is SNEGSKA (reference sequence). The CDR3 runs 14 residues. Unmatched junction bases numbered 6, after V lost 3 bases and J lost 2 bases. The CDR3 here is CSASTSGLTYEQYF. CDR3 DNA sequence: TGCAGTGCTAGTACTAGCGGCCTAACCTACGAGCAGTACTTC.

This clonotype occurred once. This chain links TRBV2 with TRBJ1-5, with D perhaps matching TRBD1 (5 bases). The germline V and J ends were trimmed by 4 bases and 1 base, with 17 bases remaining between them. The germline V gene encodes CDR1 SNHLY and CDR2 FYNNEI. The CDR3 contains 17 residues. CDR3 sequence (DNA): TGTGCCAGCAGTGTTCTTCGGGGCCGACCAAGCAATCAGCCCCAGCATTTT. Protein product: CASSVLRGRPSNQPQHF.

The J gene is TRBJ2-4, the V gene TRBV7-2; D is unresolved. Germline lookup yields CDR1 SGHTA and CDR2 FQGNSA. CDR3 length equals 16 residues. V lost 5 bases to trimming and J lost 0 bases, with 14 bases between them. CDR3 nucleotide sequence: TGTGCCAGCAGCCTGGTTCGAGCCCAAGCCAAAAACATTCAGTACTTC. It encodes CASSLVRAQAKNIQYF.

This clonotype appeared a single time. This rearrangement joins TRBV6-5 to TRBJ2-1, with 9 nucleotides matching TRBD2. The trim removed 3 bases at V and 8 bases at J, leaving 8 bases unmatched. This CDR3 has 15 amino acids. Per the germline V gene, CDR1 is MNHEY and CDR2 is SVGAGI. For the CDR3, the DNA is TGTGCCAGCAGTTATCGGCTAGCGGGAAGCGATGAGCAGTTCTTC. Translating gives CASSYRLAGSDEQFF.

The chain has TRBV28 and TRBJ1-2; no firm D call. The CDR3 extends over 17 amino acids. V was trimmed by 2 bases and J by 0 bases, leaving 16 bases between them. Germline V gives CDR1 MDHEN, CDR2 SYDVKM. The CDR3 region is CASSLGFGVGSNYGYTF. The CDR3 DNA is TGTGCCAGCAGTTTAGGTTTCGGGGTCGGCTCTAACTATGGCTACACCTTC.

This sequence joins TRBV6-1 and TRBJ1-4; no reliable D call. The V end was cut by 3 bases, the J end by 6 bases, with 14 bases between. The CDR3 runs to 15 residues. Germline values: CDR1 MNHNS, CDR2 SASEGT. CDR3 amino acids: CASSDPQKKDEKLFF. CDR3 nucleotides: TGTGCCAGCAGTGACCCACAGAAGAAGGATGAAAAACTGTTTTTT.

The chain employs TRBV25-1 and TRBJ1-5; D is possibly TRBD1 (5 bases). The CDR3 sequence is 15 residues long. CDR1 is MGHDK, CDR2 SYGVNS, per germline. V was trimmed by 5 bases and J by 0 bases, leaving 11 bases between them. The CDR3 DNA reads TGTGCCAGCAGTCCTGGGGCGGATAGCAATCAGCCCCAGCATTTT. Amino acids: CASSPGADSNQPQHF.

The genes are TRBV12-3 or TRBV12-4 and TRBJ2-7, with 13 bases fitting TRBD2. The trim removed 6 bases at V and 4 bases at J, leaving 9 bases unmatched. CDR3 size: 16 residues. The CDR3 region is CASRPGTSGAYYEQYF. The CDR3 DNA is TGTGCCAGCAGACCCGGGACTAGCGGGGCCTATTACGAGCAGTACTTC.

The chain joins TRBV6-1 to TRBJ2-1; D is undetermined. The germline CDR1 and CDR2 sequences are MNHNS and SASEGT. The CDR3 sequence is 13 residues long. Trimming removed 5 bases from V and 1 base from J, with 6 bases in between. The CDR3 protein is CASSQESYNEQFF. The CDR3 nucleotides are TGTGCCAGCAGTCAAGAATCCTACAATGAGCAGTTCTTC.

CDR3 region: CSVVGHNQETQYF. The CDR3 DNA follows: TGCAGCGTTGTTGGACATAACCAAGAGACCCAGTACTTC. The V gene is TRBV29-1, the J gene TRBJ2-5, with D possibly TRBD1 on 5 matching bases. Germline V lookup: CDR1 SQVTM, CDR2 ANQGSEA. CDR3 length: 13 residues. The germline V and J ends were trimmed by 4 bases and 0 bases, with 9 bases remaining between them.

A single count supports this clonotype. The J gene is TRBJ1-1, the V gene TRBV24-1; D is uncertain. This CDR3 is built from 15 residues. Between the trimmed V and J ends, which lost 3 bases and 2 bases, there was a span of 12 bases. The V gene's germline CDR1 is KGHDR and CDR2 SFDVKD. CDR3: CATSDPWRENTEAFF. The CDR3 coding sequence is TGTGCCACCAGTGATCCCTGGCGGGAAAACACTGAAGCTTTCTTT.

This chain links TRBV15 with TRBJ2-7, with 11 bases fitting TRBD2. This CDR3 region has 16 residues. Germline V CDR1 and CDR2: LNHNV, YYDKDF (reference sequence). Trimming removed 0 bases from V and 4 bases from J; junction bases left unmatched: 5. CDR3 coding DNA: TGTGCCACCAGCAGAGATCGGCTAGCGGGAGGATACGAGCAGTACTTC. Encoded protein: CATSRDRLAGGYEQYF.

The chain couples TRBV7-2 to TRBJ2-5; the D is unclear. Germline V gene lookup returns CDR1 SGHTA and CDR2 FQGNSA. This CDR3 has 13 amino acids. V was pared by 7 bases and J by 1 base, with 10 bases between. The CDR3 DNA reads TGTGCCAGCACCACTTACTCCCAAGAGACCCAGTACTTC. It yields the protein CASTTYSQETQYF.